These 10 T cell receptor beta chains share one sample of origin, sequenced in a study of shared clonotypes between healthy human individuals. The protocol was immunoSEQ multiplex PCR, while the TCRdb copy is restricted to in-frame clones and leaves out a portion. The table includes some 2.4 million clones, over 85% detected once. The sample comprised naive CD4+ T cells from PBMCs. Subset given: CD45RA+ positively selected. The receptors derive from a man between 18 and 29 years old in good health. Some clones in this sample may be carry-over from other donors' samples.

The chain combines TRBV7-2 with TRBJ2-2, with TRBD2 matching over 9 bases. Germline assignment: CDR1 SGHTA and CDR2 FQGNSA. Trimming took 5 bases from V and 8 from J; bases not matched to a gene: 12. The CDR3 length is 16 residues. CDR3 nucleotides: TGTGCCAGCAGCCGCTTGTTGGGCGGGAGGGCTGGGGAGCTGTTTTTT. Amino acids: CASSRLLGGRAGELFF.

This clone was detected only once. The V and J genes are TRBV5-1 and TRBJ2-5, with D perhaps matching TRBD1 (6 bases). The CDR3 totals 15 residues. CDR1 is SGHRS, CDR2 YFSETQ, per germline. V was clipped by 4 bases and J by 3 bases, with 16 bases between them. The CDR3 reads CASSTGTAFEETQYF. CDR3 sequence (DNA): TGCGCCAGCAGCACAGGGACCGCTTTTGAAGAGACCCAGTACTTC. The variable domain in full, completed from reference TRBV5-1 and TRBJ2-5, reads KAGVTQTPRYLIKTRGQQVTLSCSPISGHRSVSWYQQTPGQGLQFLFEYFSETQRNKGNFPGRFSGRQFSNSRSEMNVSTLELGDSALYLCASSTGTAFEETQYFGPGTRLLVL.

This clone has only a few counts. The chain employs TRBV7-8 and TRBJ1-5; possibly TRBD1 for D (5 bases). V lost 6 bases, J lost 7 bases, and 13 bases lay in between. Per germline, CDR1 SGHVS and CDR2 FQNEAQ. This CDR3 comprises 13 residues. The CDR3 DNA reads TGTGCCAGCAGGGGGACTCCGGGGCAGCCCCAGCATTTT. Its translation: CASRGTPGQPQHF.

The gene calls are TRBV4-3 and TRBJ1-4, with D possibly matching TRBD1 (5 bases). V was pared by 0 bases and J by 8 bases, with 16 bases between. This CDR3 region has 16 residues. Germline V gene lookup returns CDR1 LGHNA and CDR2 YSLEER. In nucleotides, the CDR3 is TGCGCCAGCAGCCAAGATCTGGTGGGGCTAAACGAAAAACTGTTTTTT. Translating it yields CASSQDLVGLNEKLFF.

The chain recombines TRBV28 with TRBJ2-7, with a tentative D call TRBD1 (8 bases). The length of the CDR3 is 16 residues. V lost 6 bases, J lost 3 bases, and 21 bases lay in between. CDR1 and CDR2 (germline): MDHEN, SYDVKM. The CDR3 here is CASRGGTGSLIYEQYF. The CDR3 region has the DNA TGTGCCAGCAGGGGGGGGACAGGTAGTTTAATCTACGAGCAGTACTTC.

V is TRBV28 and J is TRBJ1-3; no clear D. Trimming took off 4 bases at V and 4 bases at J, with 5 bases between the two ends. The CDR3 loop spans 12 amino acids. CDR1 MDHEN and CDR2 SYDVKM come from the germline V gene. The DNA for the CDR3 is TGTGCCAGCAGTTCAGAGGGAAACACCATATATTTT. It specifies CASSSEGNTIYF.

The chain joins TRBV2 to TRBJ1-1; weak D call: TRBD1 (5 bases). Trimming took 7 bases from V and 5 from J, leaving 14 bases between them. Looked up from germline, CDR1 is SNHLY and CDR2 is FYNNEI. The CDR3 runs 13 residues. This chain's CDR3 is CASNPVGGTEAFF. The CDR3 nucleotides read TGTGCCAGCAATCCTGTGGGGGGTACTGAAGCTTTCTTT.

This clone has just one count. The rearrangement joins TRBV19 to TRBJ1-3; TRBD1 matches at 7 bases. CDR1 is LNHDA, CDR2 SQIVND, per germline (reference sequence). The CDR3 consists of 19 residues. After removal of 4 bases from V and 1 base from J, the junction contained 16 bases not matched to a gene. CDR3: CASSKTLRTGRGSGNTIYF. The CDR3 DNA follows: TGTGCCAGTAGTAAAACATTGCGGACAGGTCGGGGGTCTGGAAACACCATATATTTT.

This chain uses TRBV19 with TRBJ1-1; TRBD1 matches at 7 bases. Germline loops: CDR1 LNHDA, CDR2 SQIVND (reference sequence). The CDR3 is 14 amino acids. After removal of 5 bases from V and 6 bases from J, the junction contained 9 bases not matched to a gene. This CDR3 is CASSPRQGSAEAFF. The CDR3 DNA is TGTGCCAGTAGTCCCCGACAGGGTTCCGCTGAAGCTTTCTTT.

J is TRBJ1-5 and V is TRBV5-8, with D tentatively TRBD1 (6 bases). The CDR3 covers 14 residues. The V and J ends lost 4 bases and 9 bases respectively, with 17 bases between them. Germline V gene sequence: CDR1 SGHTS, CDR2 YDEGEE. CDR3 sequence (DNA): TGTGCCAGCAGCGAGCGGTGGGGGGCTCGGCCCCAGCATTTT. Its translation: CASSERWGARPQHF.